The sequence of this T cell receptor (beta chain) was determined in a study of OX40 agonist ivuxolimab in advanced cancers. Libraries were prepared by immunoSEQ multiplex PCR; TCRdb keeps only in-frame clonotypes and omits some of them. The profile shows tens of thousands of clones, roughly 90% of them singletons. Specimen: CD4+ or CD8+ T cells sorted from blood, collected in a trial of the OX40 agonist ivuxolimab. This sequence originates from an adult with an advanced solid tumor such as melanoma, head and neck, liver or kidney cancer.

The CDR3 DNA reads as TGTGCCAGCAGTTACAGGGGAAGTGGAACGGAGCAGTACTTC. Translated, it gives CASSYRGSGTEQYF. The chain has TRBV5-3 and TRBJ2-7, with 7 nucleotides matching TRBD1. TRBV5-3 qualifies as an ORF whose function is uncertain. The CDR3 runs 14 residues. V dropped 8 bases and J dropped 7; count of bases not matched to a gene: 15.